This T cell receptor (beta chain) was sequenced in a study of response to subunit inactivated influenza vaccine. General study findings and limits: It was the authors' suggestion that each seasonal influenza vaccination recruits few new T cells.

Concerning this clonotype: Its antigen is undetermined.

Each CDR3 protein is one row after TCRdb ran MiXCR on the RT-PCR reads. Of 450,000 to 700,000 distinct CDR3 sequences in the sample, 14% were seen once. The CDR3 has 15 amino acids. The germline CDR1 and CDR2 sequences are SGHKS and YYEKEE (reference sequence). The junction had 8 bases not matched to a gene; V was cut back by 4 bases and J by 4 bases. This receptor was identified in a man aged 45 to 65 who received an inactivated influenza vaccine. This chain uses TRBV5-5 with TRBJ2-7; 10 bases match TRBD2. The sequences come from PBMCs from blood, collected about 11 days after vaccination. This chain's CDR3 is CASSPDLAGVYEQYF. CDR3 in DNA: TGTGCCAGCAGCCCTGATCTAGCGGGGGTTTACGAGCAGTACTTC.